This T cell receptor (beta chain) was recovered during a study of T cell changes during pregnancy in multiple sclerosis. CDR3 length: 15 amino acids. The assay was immunoSEQ multiplex PCR, and TCRdb's table has in-frame clones only and misses some. The table records tens of thousands of clones, over 85% of them present only once. The chain recombines TRBV21-1 with TRBJ1-4; no DNA check was done on the table's D call, TRBD1. TRBV21-1 is a pseudogene segment. The source material was peripheral blood, sampled in the first trimester of pregnancy. The sequence was obtained from a female donor in good health, enrolled as a control in a pregnancy study. The CDR3 here is CASMDRSATNEKLFF. In nucleotides, the CDR3 is TGTGCCAGCATGGACAGGTCTGCAACTAATGAAAAACTGTTTTTT.